This passage covers 3 T cell receptor beta chains from one sample sequenced in a study of T cell changes during pregnancy in multiple sclerosis. Only in-frame clones appear in the TCRdb table, and some are missing; sequencing was by immunoSEQ multiplex PCR. The data contain 69,000 or so clones, approximately 90% of them singletons. The sequencing here drew on peripheral blood, taken in the third trimester of pregnancy. The receptor set was obtained from a female donor with multiple sclerosis, enrolled in a pregnancy study.

This chain uses TRBV25-1 with TRBJ1-1; no clear D. CDR1 and CDR2 from the germline V gene are MGHDK and SYGVNS. The CDR3 is 15 residues long. Deletions cut 3 bases from V and 2 bases from J, with 13 bases between. The CDR3 sequence: CASSESPAGNTEAFF. The CDR3 DNA is TGTGCCAGCAGTGAGTCGCCCGCGGGCAACACTGAAGCTTTCTTT. Filled out from reference TRBV25-1 and TRBJ1-1, the complete variable domain reads EADIYQTPRYLVIGTGKKITLECSQTMGHDKMYWYQQDPGMELHLIHYSYGVNSTEKGDLSSESTVSRIRTEHFPLTLESARPSHTSQYLCASSESPAGNTEAFFGQGTRLTVV.

This chain joins TRBV9 and TRBJ2-5; 8 nucleotides agree with TRBD2. The CDR3 runs 16 residues. Unmatched junction bases numbered 5, after V lost 1 base and J lost 0 bases. The germline V gene encodes CDR1 SGDLS and CDR2 YYNGEE. This CDR3 is CASSVWSGGNQETQYF. The CDR3 DNA reads as TGTGCCAGCAGCGTATGGAGCGGGGGAAACCAAGAGACCCAGTACTTC.

The rearrangement uses TRBV7-2 and TRBJ1-1, with D perhaps TRBD1 (6 bases). The CDR3 length is 14 residues. Germline CDR1 SGHTA, CDR2 FQGNSA. V was cut by 1 base and J by 6 bases, with 12 bases left in between. The CDR3 DNA sequence: TGTGCCAGCAGCTTAGTGGAGGGGGGGGCTGAAGCTTTCTTT. Its protein is CASSLVEGGAEAFF. The full variable domain, rest sourced from reference TRBV7-2 and TRBJ1-1, is GAGVSQSPSNKVTEKGKDVELRCDPISGHTALYWYRQSLGQGLEFLIYFQGNSAPDKSGLPSDRFSAERTGGSVSTLTIQRTQQEDSAVYLCASSLVEGGAEAFFGQGTRLTVV.